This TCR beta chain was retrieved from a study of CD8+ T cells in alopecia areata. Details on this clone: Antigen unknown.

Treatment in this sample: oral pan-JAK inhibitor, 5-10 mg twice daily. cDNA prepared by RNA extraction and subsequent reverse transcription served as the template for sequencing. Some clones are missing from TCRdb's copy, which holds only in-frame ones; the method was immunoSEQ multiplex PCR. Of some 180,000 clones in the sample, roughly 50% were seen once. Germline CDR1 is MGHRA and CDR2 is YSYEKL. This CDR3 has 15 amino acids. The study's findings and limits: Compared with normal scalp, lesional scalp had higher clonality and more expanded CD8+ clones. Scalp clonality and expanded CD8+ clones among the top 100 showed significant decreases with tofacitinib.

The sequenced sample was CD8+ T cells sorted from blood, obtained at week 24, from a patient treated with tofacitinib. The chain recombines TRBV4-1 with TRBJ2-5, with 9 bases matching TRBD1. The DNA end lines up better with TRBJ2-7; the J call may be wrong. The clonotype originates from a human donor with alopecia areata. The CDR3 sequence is CASGVGQGNSYEQYF. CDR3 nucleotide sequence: TGCGCCAGTGGAGTAGGACAGGGGAATTCCTACGAGCAGTACTTC.